Described below is a single T cell receptor beta chain sequence and its context. This sample was taken from a study of radiation and T cells in renal cell carcinoma. Produced via immunoSEQ multiplex PCR; TCRdb's table is partial and in-frame only. The table records about 130,000 clones, approximately 90% of them present only once. Documented time point: blood 2 weeks post-SBRT. Treatment noted: 15 Gy SBRT to primary tumor, nephrectomy 4 weeks later. The CDR3 length is 15 residues. Between the trimmed V and J ends, which lost 8 bases and 3 bases, there was a span of 18 bases. CDR1 and CDR2 from the germline V gene are LNHDA and SQIVND (reference sequence).

The TCR was taken from a woman between 65 and 79 years old with renal cell carcinoma. This sequence joins TRBV19 and TRBJ2-3, with TRBD1 as a possible D gene (7 bases). The sequencing here drew on blood, taken from a patient whose treatment included radiotherapy and nephrectomy. The CDR3 region is CASERRGQGTDTQYF. In DNA form, the CDR3 reads TGTGCCAGTGAAAGGAGGGGGCAAGGGACAGATACGCAGTATTTT.